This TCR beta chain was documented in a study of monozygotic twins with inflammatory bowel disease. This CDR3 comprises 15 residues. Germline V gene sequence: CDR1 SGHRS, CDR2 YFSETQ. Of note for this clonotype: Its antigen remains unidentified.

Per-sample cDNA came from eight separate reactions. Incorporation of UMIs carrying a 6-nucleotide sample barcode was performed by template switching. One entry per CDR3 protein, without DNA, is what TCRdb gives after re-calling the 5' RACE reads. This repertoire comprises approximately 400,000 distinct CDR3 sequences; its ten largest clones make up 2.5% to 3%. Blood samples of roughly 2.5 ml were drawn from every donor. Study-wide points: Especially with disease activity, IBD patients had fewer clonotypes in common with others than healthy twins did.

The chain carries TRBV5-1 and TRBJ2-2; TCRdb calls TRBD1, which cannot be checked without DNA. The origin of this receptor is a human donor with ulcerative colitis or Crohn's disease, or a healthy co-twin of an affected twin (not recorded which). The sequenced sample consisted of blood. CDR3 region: CASSSRTGEVGELFF. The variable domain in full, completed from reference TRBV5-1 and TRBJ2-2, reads KAGVTQTPRYLIKTRGQQVTLSCSPISGHRSVSWYQQTPGQGLQFLFEYFSETQRNKGNFPGRFSGRQFSNSRSEMNVSTLELGDSALYLCASSSRTGEVGELFFGEGSRLTVL.